This T cell receptor beta chain was identified during a study of PD-L1 blockade in urothelial cancer. The wider study: At some point between 2013 and 2014, patients got going on atezolizumab, taking 1,200 mg intravenously every 3 weeks. Each blood sample yielded a median of 141,255 T cells. Analyzed time points were 3 weeks (second dose) and 6 weeks after therapy began.

The CDR3 contains 15 residues. V gave up 5 bases and J gave up 3 bases, with 17 bases separating them. Germline V lookup: CDR1 SGHTA, CDR2 FQGTGA. The assay was immunoSEQ multiplex PCR, and TCRdb's table has in-frame clones only and misses some. This sample carries 40,000 to 55,000 clones, over 70% of them seen once, and the ten largest clones take about 5.3%. Pretreatment and on-treatment blood mononuclear cell samples were taken, totaling between 1 and 8 time points per patient. This sequence originates from a man aged 35 to 55 with urothelial cancer. The chain recombines TRBV7-3 with TRBJ2-7, with D possibly matching TRBD2 (6 bases). The sample here was PBMCs, taken around atezolizumab (anti-PD-L1) treatment. The CDR3: CASSQVAGRGYEQYF. DNA for the CDR3: TGTGCCAGCAGCCAAGTGGCGGGAAGGGGCTACGAGCAGTACTTC.